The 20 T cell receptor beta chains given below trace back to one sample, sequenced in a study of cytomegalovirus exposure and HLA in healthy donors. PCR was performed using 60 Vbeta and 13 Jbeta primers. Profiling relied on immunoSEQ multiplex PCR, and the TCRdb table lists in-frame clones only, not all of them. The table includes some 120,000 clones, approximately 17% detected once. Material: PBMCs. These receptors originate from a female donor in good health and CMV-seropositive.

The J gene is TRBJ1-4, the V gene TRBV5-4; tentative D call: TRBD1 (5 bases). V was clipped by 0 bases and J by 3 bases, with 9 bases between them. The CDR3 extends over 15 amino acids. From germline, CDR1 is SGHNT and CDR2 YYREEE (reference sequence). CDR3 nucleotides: TGTGCCAGCAGCTTGGACAGGCTAGCTAATGAAAAACTGTTTTTT. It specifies CASSLDRLANEKLFF.

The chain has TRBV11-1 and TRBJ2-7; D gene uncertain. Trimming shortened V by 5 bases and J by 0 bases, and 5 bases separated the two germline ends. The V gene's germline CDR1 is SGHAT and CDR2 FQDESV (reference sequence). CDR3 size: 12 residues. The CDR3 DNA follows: TGTGCCAGCAGCCCGAGCTCCTACGAGCAGTACTTC. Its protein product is CASSPSSYEQYF.

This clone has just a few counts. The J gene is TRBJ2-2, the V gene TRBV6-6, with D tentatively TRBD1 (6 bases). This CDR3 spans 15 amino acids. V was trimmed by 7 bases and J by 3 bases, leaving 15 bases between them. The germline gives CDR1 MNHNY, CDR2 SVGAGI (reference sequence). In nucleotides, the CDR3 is TGTGCCAGCAACGGACAGCCTCGGGACACCGGGGAGCTGTTTTTT. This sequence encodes CASNGQPRDTGELFF.

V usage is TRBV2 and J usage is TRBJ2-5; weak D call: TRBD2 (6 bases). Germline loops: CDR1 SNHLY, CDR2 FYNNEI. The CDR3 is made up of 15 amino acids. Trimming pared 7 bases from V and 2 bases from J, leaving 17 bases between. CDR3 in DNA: TGTGCCAGCAAGGACTACGGGTACCAACAAGAGACCCAGTACTTC. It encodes CASKDYGYQQETQYF.

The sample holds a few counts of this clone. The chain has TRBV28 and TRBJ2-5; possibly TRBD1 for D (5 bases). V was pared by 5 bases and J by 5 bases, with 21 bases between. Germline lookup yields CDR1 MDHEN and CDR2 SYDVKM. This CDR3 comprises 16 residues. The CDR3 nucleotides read TGTGCCAGCAGTACCGGACAAGGGGCCTGGGTGGAGACCCAGTACTTC. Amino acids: CASSTGQGAWVETQYF.

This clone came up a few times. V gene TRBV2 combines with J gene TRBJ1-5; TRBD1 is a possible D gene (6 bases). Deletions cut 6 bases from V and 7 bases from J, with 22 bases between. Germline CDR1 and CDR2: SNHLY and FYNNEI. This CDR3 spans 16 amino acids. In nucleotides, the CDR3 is TGTGCCAGCAGGCCCCCATCACAGGGAGCGGCCCAGCCCCAGCATTTT. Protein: CASRPPSQGAAQPQHF.

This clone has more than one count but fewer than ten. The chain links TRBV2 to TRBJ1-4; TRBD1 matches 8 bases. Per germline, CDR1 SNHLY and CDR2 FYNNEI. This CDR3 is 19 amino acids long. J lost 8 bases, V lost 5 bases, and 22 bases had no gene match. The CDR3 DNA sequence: TGTGCCAGCAGTTTTCGAAGACCCATTGGACAGGGTATCGGGGAAAAACTGTTTTTT. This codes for CASSFRRPIGQGIGEKLFF. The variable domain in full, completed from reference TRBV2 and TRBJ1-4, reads EPEVTQTPSHQVTQMGQEVILRCVPISNHLYFYWYRQILGQKVEFLVSFYNNEISEKSEIFDDQFSVERPDGSNFTLKIRSTKLEDSAMYFCASSFRRPIGQGIGEKLFFGSGTQLSVL.

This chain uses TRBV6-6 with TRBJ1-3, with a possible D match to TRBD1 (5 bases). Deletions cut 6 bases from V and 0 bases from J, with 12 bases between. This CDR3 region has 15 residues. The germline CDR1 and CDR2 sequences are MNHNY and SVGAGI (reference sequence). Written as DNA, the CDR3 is TGTGCCAGCAGGACCACAGGCTCCTCTGGAAACACCATATATTTT. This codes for CASRTTGSSGNTIYF.

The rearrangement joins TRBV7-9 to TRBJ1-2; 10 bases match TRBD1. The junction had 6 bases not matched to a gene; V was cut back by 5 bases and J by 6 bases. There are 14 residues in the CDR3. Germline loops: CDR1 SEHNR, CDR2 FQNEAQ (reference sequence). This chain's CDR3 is CASSKGQGLDGYTF. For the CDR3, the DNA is TGTGCCAGCAGCAAGGGACAGGGGCTCGATGGCTACACCTTC.

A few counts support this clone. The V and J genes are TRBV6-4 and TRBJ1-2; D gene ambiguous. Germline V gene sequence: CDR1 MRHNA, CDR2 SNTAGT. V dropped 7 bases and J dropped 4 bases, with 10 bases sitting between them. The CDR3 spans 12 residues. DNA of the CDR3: TGTGCCAGCACATCATCTAGCTATGGCTACACCTTC. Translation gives CASTSSSYGYTF.

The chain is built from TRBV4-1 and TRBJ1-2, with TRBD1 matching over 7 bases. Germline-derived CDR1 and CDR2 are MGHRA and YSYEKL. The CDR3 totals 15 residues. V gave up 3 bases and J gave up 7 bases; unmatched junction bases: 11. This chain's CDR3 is CASSQARGQPGGYTF. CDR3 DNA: TGCGCCAGCAGCCAGGCACGGGGACAGCCCGGTGGCTACACCTTC.

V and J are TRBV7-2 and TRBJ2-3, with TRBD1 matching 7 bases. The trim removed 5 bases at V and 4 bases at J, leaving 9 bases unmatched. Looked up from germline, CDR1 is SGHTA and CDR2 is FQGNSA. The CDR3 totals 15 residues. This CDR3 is CASSPWGTAADTQYF. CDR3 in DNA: TGTGCCAGCAGCCCCTGGGGGACAGCAGCAGATACGCAGTATTTT.

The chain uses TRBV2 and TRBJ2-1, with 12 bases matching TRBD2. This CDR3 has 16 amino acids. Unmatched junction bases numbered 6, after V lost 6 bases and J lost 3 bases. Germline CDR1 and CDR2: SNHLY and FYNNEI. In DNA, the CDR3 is TGTGCCAGCAGCCTAGCGGGGGGGCGGTTCTACAATGAGCAGTTCTTC. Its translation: CASSLAGGRFYNEQFF.

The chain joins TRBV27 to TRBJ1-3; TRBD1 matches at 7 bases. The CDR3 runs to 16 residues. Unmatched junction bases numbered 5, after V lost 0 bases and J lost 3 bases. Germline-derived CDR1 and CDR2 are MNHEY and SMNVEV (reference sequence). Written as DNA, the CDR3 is TGTGCCAGCAGTTTATCTGTATCAGGGGGTGGAAACACCATATATTTT. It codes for CASSLSVSGGGNTIYF.

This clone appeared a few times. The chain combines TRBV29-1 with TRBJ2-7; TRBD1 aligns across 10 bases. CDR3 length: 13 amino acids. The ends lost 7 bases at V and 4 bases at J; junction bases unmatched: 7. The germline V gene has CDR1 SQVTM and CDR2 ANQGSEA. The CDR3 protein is CSARDRGGYEQYF. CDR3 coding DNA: TGCAGCGCCCGGGACAGGGGTGGATACGAGCAGTACTTC.

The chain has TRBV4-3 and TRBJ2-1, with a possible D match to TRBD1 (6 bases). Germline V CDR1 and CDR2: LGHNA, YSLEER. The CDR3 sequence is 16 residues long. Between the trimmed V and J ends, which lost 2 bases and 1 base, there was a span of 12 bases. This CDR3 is CASSQKPGHSYNEQFF. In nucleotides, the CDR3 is TGCGCCAGCAGCCAAAAACCGGGACATTCCTACAATGAGCAGTTCTTC.

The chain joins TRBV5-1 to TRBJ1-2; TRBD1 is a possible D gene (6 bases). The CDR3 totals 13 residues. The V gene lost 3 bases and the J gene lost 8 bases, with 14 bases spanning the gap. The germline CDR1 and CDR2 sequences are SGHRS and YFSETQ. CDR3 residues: CASSSGVGEGYTF. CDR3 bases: TGCGCCAGCAGCTCAGGGGTCGGGGAAGGCTACACCTTC. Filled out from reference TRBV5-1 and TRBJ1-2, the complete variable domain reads KAGVTQTPRYLIKTRGQQVTLSCSPISGHRSVSWYQQTPGQGLQFLFEYFSETQRNKGNFPGRFSGRQFSNSRSEMNVSTLELGDSALYLCASSSGVGEGYTFGSGTRLTVV.

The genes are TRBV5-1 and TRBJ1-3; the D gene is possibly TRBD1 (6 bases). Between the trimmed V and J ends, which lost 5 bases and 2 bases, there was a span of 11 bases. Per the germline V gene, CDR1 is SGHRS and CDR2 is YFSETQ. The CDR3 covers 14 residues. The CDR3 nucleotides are TGCGCCAGCAGAATTTCAGGGGCTGGAAACACCATATATTTT. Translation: CASRISGAGNTIYF.

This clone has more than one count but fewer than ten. The CDR3 loop reads CASSPNDRGYGYTF. The CDR3 nucleotides read TGTGCCAGCAGTCCCAACGACAGGGGCTATGGCTACACCTTC. The chain has TRBV27 and TRBJ1-2; TRBD1 matches at 8 bases. This CDR3 region has 14 residues. Germline-derived CDR1 and CDR2 are MNHEY and SMNVEV (reference sequence). V trimming: 5 bases; J trimming: 4 bases; junction bases outside the gene matches: 6.

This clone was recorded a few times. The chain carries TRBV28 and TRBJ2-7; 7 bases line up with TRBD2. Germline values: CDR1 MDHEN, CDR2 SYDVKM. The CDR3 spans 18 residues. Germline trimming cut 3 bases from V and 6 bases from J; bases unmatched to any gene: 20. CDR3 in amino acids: CASSFWAGTTGPTGEQYF. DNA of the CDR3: TGTGCCAGCAGTTTCTGGGCCGGGACTACCGGCCCTACTGGCGAGCAGTACTTC.